Each of the 3 T cell receptor beta chains below was sequenced from the same sample in a study of T cell responses to AZD1222 COVID-19 vaccine. Measured with immunoSEQ multiplex PCR; TCRdb has only the in-frame clones, and not every one. The repertoire holds 70,000 to 95,000 clones, with 80% to 95% as singletons. The sequencing used peripheral blood, collected 28 days after the second AZD1222 dose. These TCRs come from an adult who received the AZD1222 COVID-19 vaccine.

The chain couples TRBV7-2 to TRBJ2-6, with D unclear. Germline-derived CDR1 and CDR2 are SGHTA and FQGNSA. V was cut by 5 bases and J by 2 bases, with 16 bases left in between. This CDR3 is 17 amino acids long. The chain's CDR3 is CASSPQKTLTGANVLTF. The CDR3 nucleotides are TGTGCCAGCAGCCCACAAAAGACTCTGACTGGGGCCAACGTCCTGACTTTC.

This chain joins TRBV28 and TRBJ2-7, with TRBD1 identical over 8 bases. Germline CDR1 and CDR2: MDHEN and SYDVKM. CDR3 length: 15 residues. V gave up 3 bases and J gave up 7 bases; unmatched junction bases: 11. In DNA form, the CDR3 reads TGTGCCAGCAGTTTTTTGGGGCAGGGGGCGGATGAGCAGTACTTC. Its protein product is CASSFLGQGADEQYF.

The chain is built from TRBV7-9 and TRBJ2-2, with 7 bases matching TRBD2. Germline-derived CDR1 and CDR2 are SEHNR and FQNEAQ (reference sequence). The junction had 7 bases not matched to a gene; V was cut back by 4 bases and J by 5 bases. There are 15 residues in the CDR3. CDR3 nucleotide sequence: TGTGCCAGCAGCTCAGGACTAGGGACTACCGGGGAGCTGTTTTTT. Protein sequence: CASSSGLGTTGELFF.